This T cell receptor (beta chain) comes out of a study of CD8+ T cells in alopecia areata. General study results and limits: Normal scalp had lower clonality than lesional scalp, with alopecia totalis/universalis lesions showing this most strongly.

Extraction and reverse transcription of RNA yielded cDNA as the sequencing template. Profiled with immunoSEQ multiplex PCR; TCRdb holds only in-frame clones, not every one. Here the sample spans about 120,000 clones, 53% being singletons. Documented treatment: oral pan-JAK inhibitor, 5-10 mg twice daily. This CDR3 has 16 amino acids. Trimming removed 4 bases from V and 0 bases from J, with 13 bases in between. The germline V gene has CDR1 SGHDT and CDR2 YYEEEE. Points on this clone: Antigen specificity is unknown.

The V gene is TRBV5-6, the J gene TRBJ2-2; tentatively, D is TRBD2 (6 bases). The sequence was obtained from a human donor with alopecia areata. The source material was CD4+ T cells sorted from blood, sampled at week 4, from a patient treated with tofacitinib. The CDR3 here is CASSPTSRSNTGELFF. The CDR3 bases are TGTGCCAGCAGCCCAACTAGCAGATCGAACACCGGGGAGCTGTTTTTT.